This T cell receptor (beta chain) was observed in a study of cytomegalovirus exposure and HLA in healthy donors. PCR amplification relied on 60 Vbeta primers (plus 13 Jbeta primers). Generated by immunoSEQ multiplex PCR, the TCRdb table keeps only in-frame clones and is missing some. The data show under 200,000 clones, approximately 78% seen once. Study results and limitations: One variant, a missense change in DCLRE1C, was linked in a later analysis to TCR beta V- and J-gene trimming. According to the study, around 160 TCR beta chains were cytomegalovirus-associated. Specific recognition of CMV antigens was confirmed in vitro for a few chains (all CMV-associated).

The CDR3 covers 15 residues. The ends lost 2 bases at V and 4 bases at J; junction bases unmatched: 3. Germline assignment: CDR1 SGDLS and CDR2 YYNGEE. The count of this clone is one. Its specificity is unknown. The identical CDR3 is also encoded by other nucleotide sequences in the sample. The TCR was taken from a woman under 40 in good health and CMV-seropositive. The genes are TRBV9 and TRBJ2-3; TRBD2 matches 11 bases. Sequences were obtained from PBMCs. The CDR3 here is CASSVSGGAPDTQYF. For the CDR3, the DNA is TGTGCCAGCAGCGTTAGCGGGGGGGCCCCAGATACGCAGTATTTT.